Given below is one T cell receptor beta chain in context. Its specificity is unknown. A second 7 to 11 cycle PCR used barcoded and J-beta primers. Via MiXCR, TCRdb re-called the 5' RACE reads, giving one row per CDR3 protein. Of approximately 1,700,000 distinct CDR3 sequences in the sample, more than 35% were seen once. This entry comes from a study of blood T cells in healthy people across ages. The overall study: Roughly one uniquely barcoded beta molecule per two T cells was captured. Study conclusions and caveats: Roughly linear age-related decline in beta diversity appeared, significant by age around 42. As naive T cell percentage varied, TCR beta diversity correlated strongly with it.

Germline V gene sequence: CDR1 SGHNT, CDR2 YYREEE (reference sequence). The J segment lost 3 bases and the V segment lost 4 bases, leaving 1 base of the junction unmatched. The CDR3 covers 15 residues. The sample consisted of blood. The gene calls are TRBV5-4 and TRBJ2-1, with TRBD2 identical over 13 bases. The clonotype originates from a human donor in good health. This CDR3 is CASSGTSGDYNEQFF. CDR3 DNA sequence: TGTGCCAGCAGCGGGACTAGCGGGGACTACAATGAGCAGTTCTTC. Based on the CDR3 plus reference TRBV5-4 and TRBJ2-1, the full variable domain is ETGVTQSPTHLIKTRGQQVTLRCSSQSGHNTVSWYQQALGQGPQFIFQYYREEENGRGNFPPRFSGLQFPNYSSELNVNALELDDSALYLCASSGTSGDYNEQFFGPGTRLTVL.